This TCR beta chain was profiled in a study of T cells in Graves' hyperthyroidism and ophthalmopathy. For the study at large: Before treatment of any kind, peripheral blood was taken at initial diagnosis.

Clinical symptoms, serum thyroxine, TRAb, thyroid ultrasound and orbital computed tomography informed diagnoses. PBMCs were obtained from 7.5 to 10 ml fresh peripheral blood. Study findings and constraints: Among thyroid clonotypes expanded above 0.001, most also appeared in blood.

Trimming left V 4 bases short and J 6 bases short, with 10 bases between. The length of the CDR3 is 13 residues. The germline gives CDR1 SNHLY, CDR2 FYNNEI. TCR beta CDR3 regions were amplified from RNA. The HTBI set primed first-round TCR CDR3 RT-PCR. TCRdb passed the multiplex PCR reads through MiXCR, listing each CDR3 protein once. The sample shows 350,000 to 450,000 distinct CDR3 sequences, approximately 15% of them seen only once. This clonotype was seen at least ten times. Its specificity is not known. The genes are TRBV2 and TRBJ1-5; D possibly corresponds to TRBD1 (6 bases). The sequenced sample was blood. The receptor's source is an older woman with Graves' hyperthyroidism. The CDR3 bases are TGTGCCAGCAGTGTCAGGGGTTTTCAGCCCCAGCATTTT. This encodes CASSVRGFQPQHF.